This T cell receptor beta chain was observed in a study of cytomegalovirus exposure and HLA in healthy donors. General study findings and limits: When analyzed later, the rates of TCR association showed variation by HLA locus, with DRB1 the most and HLA-C the fewest. In an earlier analysis, about 87% or about 30%: the productive usage of most TCR beta V segments.

Germline V CDR1 and CDR2: SGHTA, FQGNSA. The CDR3 totals 16 residues. V was clipped by 1 base and J by 3 bases; unmatched bases: 6. 13 Jbeta primers and 60 Vbeta primers were used for the PCR. Measured with immunoSEQ multiplex PCR; TCRdb has only the in-frame clones, and not every one. The sample holds roughly 84,000 clones, 55% to 65% seen once. This clone has just one count. Antigen: not known. Input material: PBMCs. The chain recombines TRBV7-2 with TRBJ2-1, with 7 bases matching TRBD1. The source is a middle-aged woman in good health and CMV-seropositive. The CDR3 nucleotides are TGTGCCAGCAGCTTAGTCCGGACAGGCGACTACAATGAGCAGTTCTTC. It encodes CASSLVRTGDYNEQFF.